The clone carrying this T cell receptor beta chain was seen once. What it recognizes is unknown. From germline, CDR1 is GTSNPN and CDR2 SVGIG (reference sequence). Trimming took 0 bases from V and 4 from J; bases not matched to a gene: 11. The CDR3 length is 16 residues. This PCR relied on a set of 60 Vbeta primers and 13 Jbeta primers. Clones were read by immunoSEQ multiplex PCR, and TCRdb kept only the in-frame ones, dropping some. Of about 120,000 clones in the sample, around 76% were seen once. The data were obtained in a study of cytomegalovirus exposure and HLA in healthy donors. Study-level findings and limits: Later on, a genetic analysis was performed. It linked a missense variant in DCLRE1C with V- and J-gene trimming of TCR beta. Cytomegalovirus-associated status was assigned to roughly 160 TCR beta chains.

This sequence was found in a woman aged 40 to 50 in good health and CMV-seropositive. The sample comprised PBMCs. The rearrangement uses TRBV30 and TRBJ2-7, with 8 nucleotides matching TRBD1. Written as DNA, the CDR3 is TGTGCCTGGAGTGTATTCCGAGAGGACAGGGCTTACGAGCAGTACTTC. Translation gives CAWSVFREDRAYEQYF.